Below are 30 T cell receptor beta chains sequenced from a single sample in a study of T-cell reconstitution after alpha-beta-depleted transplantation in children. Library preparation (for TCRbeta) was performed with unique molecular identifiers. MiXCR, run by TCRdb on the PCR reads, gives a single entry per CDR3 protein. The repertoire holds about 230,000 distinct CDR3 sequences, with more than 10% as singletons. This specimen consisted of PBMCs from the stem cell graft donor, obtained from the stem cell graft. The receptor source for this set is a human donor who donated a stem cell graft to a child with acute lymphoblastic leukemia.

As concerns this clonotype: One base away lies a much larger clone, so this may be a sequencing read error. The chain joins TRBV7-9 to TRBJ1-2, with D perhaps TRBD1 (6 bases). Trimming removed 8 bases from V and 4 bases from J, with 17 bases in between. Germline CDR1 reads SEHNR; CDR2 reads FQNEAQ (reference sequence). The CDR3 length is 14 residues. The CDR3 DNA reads TGTGCCAGCGGGACAAGGGGCCCCCCCTATGGCTACACCTTC. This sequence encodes CASGTRGPPYGYTF.

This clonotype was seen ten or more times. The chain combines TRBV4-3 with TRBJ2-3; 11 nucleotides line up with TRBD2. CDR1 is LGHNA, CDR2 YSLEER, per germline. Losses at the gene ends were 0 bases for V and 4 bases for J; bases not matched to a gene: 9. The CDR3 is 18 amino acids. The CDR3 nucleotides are TGCGCCAGCAGCCAAGATACCCCTAGCGGGGGGAGGGCAGATACGCAGTATTTT. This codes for CASSQDTPSGGRADTQYF.

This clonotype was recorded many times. DNA for the CDR3: TGCAGTGCTAGAGATAAAGGTTATCAGCCCCAGCATTTT. As protein: CSARDKGYQPQHF. The rearrangement links TRBV20-1 to TRBJ1-5; D not resolved. Trimming took 0 bases from V and 5 from J, leaving 8 bases between them. The CDR3 spans 13 residues. Germline assignment: CDR1 DFQATT and CDR2 SNEGSKA (reference sequence).

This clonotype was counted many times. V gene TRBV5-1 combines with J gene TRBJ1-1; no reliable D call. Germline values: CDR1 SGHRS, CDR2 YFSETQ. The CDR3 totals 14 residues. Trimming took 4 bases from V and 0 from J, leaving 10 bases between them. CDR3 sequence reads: CASSLEELNTEAFF. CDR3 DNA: TGCGCCAGCAGCCTAGAAGAATTGAACACTGAAGCTTTCTTT.

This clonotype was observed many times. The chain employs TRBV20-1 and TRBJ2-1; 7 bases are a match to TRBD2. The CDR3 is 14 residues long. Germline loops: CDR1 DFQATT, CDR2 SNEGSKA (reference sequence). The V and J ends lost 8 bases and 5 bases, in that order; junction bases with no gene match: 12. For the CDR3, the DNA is TGCAGTAGCGAGGCTAGCGGACCAAACAATGAGCAGTTCTTC. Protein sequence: CSSEASGPNNEQFF.

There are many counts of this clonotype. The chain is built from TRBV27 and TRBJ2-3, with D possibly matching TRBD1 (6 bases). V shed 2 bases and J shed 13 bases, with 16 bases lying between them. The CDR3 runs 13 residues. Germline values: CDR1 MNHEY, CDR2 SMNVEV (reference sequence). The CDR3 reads CASSLIGRQEEYF. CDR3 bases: TGTGCCAGCAGTTTAATTGGCAGACAGGAAGAGTATTTT.

The CDR3: CASSLVASHMNTEAFF. The CDR3 DNA reads TGCGCCAGCAGCTTGGTGGCCAGCCACATGAACACTGAAGCTTTCTTT. This chain connects TRBV5-1 to TRBJ1-1, with D unclear. Trimming removed 0 bases at V and 0 bases at J, with 12 bases between. From germline, CDR1 is SGHRS and CDR2 YFSETQ. CDR3 length equals 16 residues.

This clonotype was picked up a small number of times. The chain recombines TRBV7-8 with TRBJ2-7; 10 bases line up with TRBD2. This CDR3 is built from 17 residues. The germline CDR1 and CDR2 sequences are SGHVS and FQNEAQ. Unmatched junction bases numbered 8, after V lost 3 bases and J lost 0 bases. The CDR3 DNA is TGTGCCAGCAGCTTCCAATGGACTAGCGGAGGCTCCTACGAGCAGTACTTC. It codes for CASSFQWTSGGSYEQYF.

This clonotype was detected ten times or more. The CDR3 reads CASSSIQATDTQYF. CDR3 in DNA: TGTGCCAGCAGTTCTATTCAGGCGACAGATACGCAGTATTTT. The V gene is TRBV12-3 or TRBV12-4, the J gene TRBJ2-3; D remains unclear. Deletions cut 4 bases from V and 3 bases from J, with 11 bases between. The CDR3 extends over 14 amino acids.

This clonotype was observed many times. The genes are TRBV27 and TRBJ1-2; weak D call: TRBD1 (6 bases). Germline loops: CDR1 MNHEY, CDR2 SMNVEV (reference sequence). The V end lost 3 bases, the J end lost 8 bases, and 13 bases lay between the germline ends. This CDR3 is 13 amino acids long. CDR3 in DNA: TGTGCCAGCAGTTTGGGGGGGCTCGGCGGCTACACCTTC. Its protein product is CASSLGGLGGYTF.

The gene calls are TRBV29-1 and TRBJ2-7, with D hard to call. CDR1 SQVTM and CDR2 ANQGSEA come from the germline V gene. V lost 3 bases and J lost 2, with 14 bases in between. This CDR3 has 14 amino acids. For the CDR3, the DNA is TGCAGCGTTGACCAAGACGGCAGCCCCTACGAGCAGTACTTC. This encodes CSVDQDGSPYEQYF.

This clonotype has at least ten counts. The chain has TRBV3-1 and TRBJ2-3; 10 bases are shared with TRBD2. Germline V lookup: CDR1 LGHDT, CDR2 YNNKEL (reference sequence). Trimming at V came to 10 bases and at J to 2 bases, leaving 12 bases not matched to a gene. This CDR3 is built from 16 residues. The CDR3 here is CAIRIDLAGATDTQYF. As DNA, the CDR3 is TGTGCCATCCGGATAGACCTAGCGGGGGCCACAGATACGCAGTATTTT.

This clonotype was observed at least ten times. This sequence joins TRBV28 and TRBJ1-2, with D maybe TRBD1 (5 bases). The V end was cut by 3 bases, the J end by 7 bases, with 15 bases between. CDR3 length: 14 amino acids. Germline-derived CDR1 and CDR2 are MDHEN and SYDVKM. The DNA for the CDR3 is TGTGCCAGCAGTTTCCCCGGGGGGTCGGTTGGCTACACCTTC. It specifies CASSFPGGSVGYTF.

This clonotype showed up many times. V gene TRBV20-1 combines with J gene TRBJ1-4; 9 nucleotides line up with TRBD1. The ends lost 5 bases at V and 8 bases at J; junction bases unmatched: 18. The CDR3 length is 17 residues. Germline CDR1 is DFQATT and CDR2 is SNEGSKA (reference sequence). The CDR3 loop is CSAGDLRTGADREKLFF. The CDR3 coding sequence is TGCAGTGCTGGTGATCTCAGGACAGGGGCGGACCGAGAAAAACTGTTTTTT.

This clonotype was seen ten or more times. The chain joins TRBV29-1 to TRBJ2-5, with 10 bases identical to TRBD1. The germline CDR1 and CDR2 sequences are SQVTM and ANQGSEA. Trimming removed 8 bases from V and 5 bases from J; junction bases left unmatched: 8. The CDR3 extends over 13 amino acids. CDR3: CSSGQGGSETQYF. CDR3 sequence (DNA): TGCAGCTCTGGACAGGGGGGGTCGGAGACCCAGTACTTC.

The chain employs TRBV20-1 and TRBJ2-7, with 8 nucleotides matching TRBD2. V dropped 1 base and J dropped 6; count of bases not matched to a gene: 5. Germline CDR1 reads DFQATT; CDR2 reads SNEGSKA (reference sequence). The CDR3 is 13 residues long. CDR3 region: CSARAERGPEQYF. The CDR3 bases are TGCAGTGCTAGAGCGGAGCGGGGGCCCGAGCAGTACTTC.

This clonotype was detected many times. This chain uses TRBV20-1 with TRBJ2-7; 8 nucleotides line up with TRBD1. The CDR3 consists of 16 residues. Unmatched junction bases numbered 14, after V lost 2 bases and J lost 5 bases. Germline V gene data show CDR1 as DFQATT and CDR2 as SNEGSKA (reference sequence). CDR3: CSARFRGQVLGDEQYF. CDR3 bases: TGCAGTGCTAGATTTCGGGGACAGGTACTAGGGGACGAGCAGTACTTC.

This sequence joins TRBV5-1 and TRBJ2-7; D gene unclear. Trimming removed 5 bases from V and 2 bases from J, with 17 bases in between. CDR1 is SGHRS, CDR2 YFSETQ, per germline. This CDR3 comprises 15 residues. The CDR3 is CASSGMWVFPYEQYF. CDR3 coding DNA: TGCGCCAGCAGTGGAATGTGGGTATTTCCCTACGAGCAGTACTTC.

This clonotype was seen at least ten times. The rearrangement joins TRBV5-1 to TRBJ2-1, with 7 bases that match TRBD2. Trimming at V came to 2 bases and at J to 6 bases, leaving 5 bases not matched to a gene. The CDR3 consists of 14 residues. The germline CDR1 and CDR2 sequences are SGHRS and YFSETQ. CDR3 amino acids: CASSFNGGSNEQFF. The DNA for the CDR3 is TGCGCCAGCAGCTTTAACGGGGGGAGCAATGAGCAGTTCTTC.

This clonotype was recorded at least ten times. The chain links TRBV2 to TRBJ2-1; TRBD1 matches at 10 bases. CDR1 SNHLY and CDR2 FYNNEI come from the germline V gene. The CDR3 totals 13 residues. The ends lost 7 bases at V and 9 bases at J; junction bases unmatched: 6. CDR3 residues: CASIRQGAREQFF. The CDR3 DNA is TGTGCCAGCATTCGACAGGGGGCCCGTGAGCAGTTCTTC.

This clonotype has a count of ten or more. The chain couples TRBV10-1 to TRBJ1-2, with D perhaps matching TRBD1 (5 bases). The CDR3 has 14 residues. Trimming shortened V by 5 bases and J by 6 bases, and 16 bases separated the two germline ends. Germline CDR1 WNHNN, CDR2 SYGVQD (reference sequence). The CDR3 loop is CASSPSGTSHGYTF. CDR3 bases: TGCGCCAGCAGTCCGTCTGGGACCTCGCATGGCTACACCTTC.

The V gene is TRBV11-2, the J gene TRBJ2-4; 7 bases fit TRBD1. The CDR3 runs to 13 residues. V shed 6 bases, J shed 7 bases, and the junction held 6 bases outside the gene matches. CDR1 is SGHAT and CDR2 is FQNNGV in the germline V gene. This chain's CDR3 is CASRTGSRNIQYF. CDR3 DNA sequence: TGTGCCAGCAGGACAGGGTCCCGGAACATTCAGTACTTC.

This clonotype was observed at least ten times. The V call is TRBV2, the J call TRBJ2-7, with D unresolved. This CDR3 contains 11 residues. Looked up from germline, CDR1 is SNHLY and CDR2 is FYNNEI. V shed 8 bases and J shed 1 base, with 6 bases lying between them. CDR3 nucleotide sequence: TGTGCCAGCGCGGTTTCCTACGAGCAGTACTTC. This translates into CASAVSYEQYF.

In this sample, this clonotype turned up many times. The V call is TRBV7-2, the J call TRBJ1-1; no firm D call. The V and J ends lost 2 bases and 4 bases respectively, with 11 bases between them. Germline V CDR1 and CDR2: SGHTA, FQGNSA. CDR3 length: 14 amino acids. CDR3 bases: TGTGCCAGCAGCTTACTTTTTACCACCACTGAAGCTTTCTTT. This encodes CASSLLFTTTEAFF. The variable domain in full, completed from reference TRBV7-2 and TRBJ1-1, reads GAGVSQSPSNKVTEKGKDVELRCDPISGHTALYWYRQSLGQGLEFLIYFQGNSAPDKSGLPSDRFSAERTGGSVSTLTIQRTQQEDSAVYLCASSLLFTTTEAFFGQGTRLTVV.

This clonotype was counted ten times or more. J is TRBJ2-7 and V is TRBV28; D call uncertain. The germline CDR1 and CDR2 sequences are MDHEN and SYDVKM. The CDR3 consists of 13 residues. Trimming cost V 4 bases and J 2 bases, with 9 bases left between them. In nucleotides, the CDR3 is TGTGCCAGCAGTTCTCCAGAGGCCTACGAGCAGTACTTC. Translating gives CASSSPEAYEQYF.

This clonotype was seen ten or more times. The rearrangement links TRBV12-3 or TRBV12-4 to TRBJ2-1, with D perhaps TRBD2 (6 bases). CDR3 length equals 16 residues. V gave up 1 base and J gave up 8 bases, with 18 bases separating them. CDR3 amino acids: CASSLGSGREGDEQFF. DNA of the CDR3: TGTGCCAGCAGTTTAGGCAGCGGGCGGGAAGGGGATGAGCAGTTCTTC.

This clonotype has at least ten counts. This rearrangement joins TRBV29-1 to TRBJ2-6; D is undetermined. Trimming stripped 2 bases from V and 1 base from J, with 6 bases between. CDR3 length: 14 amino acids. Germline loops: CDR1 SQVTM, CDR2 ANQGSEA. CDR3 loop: CSVELVSGANVLTF. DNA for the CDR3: TGCAGCGTTGAATTAGTTTCTGGGGCCAACGTCCTGACTTTC.

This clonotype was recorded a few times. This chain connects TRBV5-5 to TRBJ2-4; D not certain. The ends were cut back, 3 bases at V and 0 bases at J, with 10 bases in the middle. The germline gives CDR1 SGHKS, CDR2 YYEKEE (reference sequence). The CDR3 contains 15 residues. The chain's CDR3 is CASSWDTVAKNIQYF. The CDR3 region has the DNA TGTGCCAGCAGCTGGGATACGGTAGCCAAAAACATTCAGTACTTC. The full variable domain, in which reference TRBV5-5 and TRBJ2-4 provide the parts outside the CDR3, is DAGVTQSPTHLIKTRGQQVTLRCSPISGHKSVSWYQQVLGQGPQFIFQYYEKEERGRGNFPDRFSARQFPNYSSELNVNALLLGDSALYLCASSWDTVAKNIQYFGAGTRLSVL.

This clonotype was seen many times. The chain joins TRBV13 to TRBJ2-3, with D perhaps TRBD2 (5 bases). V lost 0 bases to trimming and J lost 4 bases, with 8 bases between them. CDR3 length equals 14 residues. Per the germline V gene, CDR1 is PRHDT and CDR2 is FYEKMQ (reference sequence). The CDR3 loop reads CASSLGRTPDTQYF. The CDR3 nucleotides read TGTGCCAGCAGCTTAGGCCGGACTCCAGATACGCAGTATTTT.

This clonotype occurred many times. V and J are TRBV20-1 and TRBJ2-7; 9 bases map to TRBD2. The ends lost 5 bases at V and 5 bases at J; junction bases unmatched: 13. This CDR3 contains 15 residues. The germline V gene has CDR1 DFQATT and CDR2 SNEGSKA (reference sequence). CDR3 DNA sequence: TGCAGTGCTTCCCACTTAGCGGGAGATTCTAACGAGCAGTACTTC. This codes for CSASHLAGDSNEQYF.